This TCR beta chain derives from a study of T cells in Graves' hyperthyroidism and ophthalmopathy. Points from the study as a whole: Researchers report that a 13 V-J model separated ophthalmopathy from stable hyperthyroidism.

Amplification yielded TCR beta CDR3 regions, with RNA transcripts as the source. Initially, a first-round RT-PCR of the TCR CDR3 employed the HTBI primer set. TCRdb reprocessed the multiplex PCR reads with MiXCR, giving one entry per CDR3 protein. The table shows hundreds of thousands of distinct CDR3 sequences, with roughly 45% occurring only once. Exclusions: uncontrolled infection, other autoimmune disease, pregnancy, lactation. The study based diagnoses on clinical symptoms, serum thyroxine and TRAb, thyroid ultrasound and orbital computed tomography. V was clipped by 7 bases and J by 2 bases, with 22 bases between them. Germline V gene data show CDR1 as SGDLS and CDR2 as YYNGEE. The CDR3 is 16 amino acids. Notes on this clonotype: Its antigen is not known.

V is TRBV9 and J is TRBJ2-7, with D perhaps TRBD1 (6 bases). Sequencing used peripheral blood or thyroid tissue (not recorded which). The clonotype originates from an adult man with Graves' disease, either hyperthyroidism or ophthalmopathy (not recorded which). The CDR3 coding sequence is TGTGCCAGCTCCCCAAGGGTGACAGGACCAACCTACGAGCAGTACTTC. It is translated as CASSPRVTGPTYEQYF.